This TCR beta chain was retrieved from a study of blood T cells in healthy people across ages. This clonotype was observed a handful of times. A second PCR, run for roughly 7 to 12 cycles, used a sample-barcoded 5' primer plus a J-beta primer mix. Each CDR3 protein gets one entry after TCRdb re-called the 5' RACE reads with MiXCR. The table shows about 730,000 distinct CDR3 sequences, with roughly 44% occurring only once. This CDR3 has 17 residues. Trimming took 5 bases from V and 2 from J, leaving 25 bases between them. The germline V gene has CDR1 DFQATT and CDR2 SNEGSKA (reference sequence). Input material: blood. This TCR derives from a woman in her sixties in good health. V is TRBV20-1 and J is TRBJ2-7; D might be TRBD2 (5 bases). The CDR3 nucleotides read TGCAGTGCTGTGACCTCGATACAAACTAGATCACCCTACGAGCAGTACTTC. Protein sequence: CSAVTSIQTRSPYEQYF.